This T cell receptor beta chain was sequenced for a study of Ad26.COV2.S vaccination and SARS-CoV-2 variants. About this clone itself: Its antigen is unidentified.

Germline CDR1 SGHNT, CDR2 YYREEE (reference sequence). The CDR3 contains 14 residues. Trimming cost V 3 bases and J 5 bases, with 11 bases left between them. Study findings and constraints: Comparable non-spike TCR breadth was observed in vaccine and placebo recipients. Analyses that measured TCR breadth and depth may have underestimated total T cell responses. Reported post-vaccination CD8+ and CD4+ T cell responses to spike showed substantial breadth. Higher spike-specific TCR breadth was found in vaccine recipients than in placebo recipients.

The method was immunoSEQ multiplex PCR; TCRdb's version includes in-frame clones alone and lacks a portion of them. Among about 140,000 clones, 86% were seen once, and the ten largest hold around 5%. The V and J genes are TRBV5-4 and TRBJ1-4; D perhaps matches TRBD1 (6 bases). This receptor was taken from a human donor who had recovered from COVID-19. The input for sequencing was peripheral blood, taken after recovery from COVID-19. CDR3 coding DNA: TGTGCCAGCAGCTCCGGACAGAAGAATGAAAAACTGTTTTTT. It is translated as CASSSGQKNEKLFF. Filled out from reference TRBV5-4 and TRBJ1-4, the complete variable domain reads ETGVTQSPTHLIKTRGQQVTLRCSSQSGHNTVSWYQQALGQGPQFIFQYYREEENGRGNFPPRFSGLQFPNYSSELNVNALELDDSALYLCASSSGQKNEKLFFGSGTQLSVL.